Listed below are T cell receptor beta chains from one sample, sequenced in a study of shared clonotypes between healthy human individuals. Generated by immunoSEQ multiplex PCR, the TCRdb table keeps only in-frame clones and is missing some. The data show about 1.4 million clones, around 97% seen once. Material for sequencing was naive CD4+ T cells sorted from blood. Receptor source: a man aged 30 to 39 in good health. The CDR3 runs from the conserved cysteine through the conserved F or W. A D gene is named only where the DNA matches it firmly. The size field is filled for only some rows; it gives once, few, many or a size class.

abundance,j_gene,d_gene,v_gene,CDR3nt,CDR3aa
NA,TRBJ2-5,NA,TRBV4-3,TGCGCCAGCAGCCAAGATTCCGTACCGGAGACCCAGTACTTC,CASSQDSVPETQYF
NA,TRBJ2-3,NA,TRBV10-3,TGTGCCATCAGCTATAGCGAAAGCACAGATACGCAGTATTTT,CAISYSESTDTQYF
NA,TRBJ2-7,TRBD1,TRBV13,TGTGCCAGCAGCTTAAACGACAGGGCTCAGACCTACGAGCAGTACTTC,CASSLNDRAQTYEQYF
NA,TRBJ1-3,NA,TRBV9,TGTGCCAGCACCTCGGGGCCTGGAAACACCATATATTTT,CASTSGPGNTIYF
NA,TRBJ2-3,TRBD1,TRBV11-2,TGTGCCAGCAGCATGACAGGGGGCATGACAGATACGCAGTATTTT,CASSMTGGMTDTQYF
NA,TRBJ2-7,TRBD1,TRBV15,TGTGCCACCAGCAGAGACCGGGACAGGGGTATCCACGAGCAGTACTTC,CATSRDRDRGIHEQYF
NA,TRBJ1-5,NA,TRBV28,TGTGCCAGCAGTTTGGAGAATCAGCCCCAGCATTTT,CASSLENQPQHF
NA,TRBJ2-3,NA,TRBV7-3,TGTGCCAGCAGCGAAGGGACTAGCACAGATACGCAGTATTTT,CASSEGTSTDTQYF
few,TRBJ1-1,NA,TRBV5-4,TGTGCCAGCAGCCTCTCAGGGGAGACTGAAGCTTTCTTT,CASSLSGETEAFF
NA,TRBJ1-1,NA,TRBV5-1,TGCGCCAGCAGAGAGAGGGGAGAGACTGAAGCTTTCTTT,CASRERGETEAFF
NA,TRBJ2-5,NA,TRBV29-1,TGCAGCGTTGTAGAGAGCGGCCAAGAGACCCAGTACTTC,CSVVESGQETQYF
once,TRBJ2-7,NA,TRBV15,TGTGCCACCAGCAGAAGGGGCGGGGAGACCTACGAGCAGTACTTC,CATSRRGGETYEQYF
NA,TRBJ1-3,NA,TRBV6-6,TGTGCCAGCAGCTATGGACGGGCCTCTGGAAACACCATATATTTT,CASSYGRASGNTIYF
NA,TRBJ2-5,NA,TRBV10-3,TGTGCCATCAGTGACAGGGTTCAAGAGACCCAGTACTTC,CAISDRVQETQYF
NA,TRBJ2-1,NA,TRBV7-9,TGTGCCAGCACGCGCGGGGAGTACAATGAGCAGTTCTTC,CASTRGEYNEQFF
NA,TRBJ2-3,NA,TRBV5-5,TGTGCCAGCGCCGGGGCGGGGAACACAGATACGCAGTATTTT,CASAGAGNTDTQYF
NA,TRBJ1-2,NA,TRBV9,TGTGCCAGCAGCGCGGGGGGCACCGGGCACTATGGCTACACCTTC,CASSAGGTGHYGYTF
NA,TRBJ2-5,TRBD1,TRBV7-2,TGTGCCAGCAGCCCCTATGCCGACAGGGGGGGAGAGACCCAGTACTTC,CASSPYADRGGETQYF
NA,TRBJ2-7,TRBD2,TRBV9,TGTGCCAGCAGCCATTTAGCGGGAGGGCCGTCCTACGAGCAGTACTTC,CASSHLAGGPSYEQYF
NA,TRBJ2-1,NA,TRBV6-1,TGTGCCAGCACGGTTCCGAGCTCCTACAATGAGCAGTTCTTC,CASTVPSSYNEQFF
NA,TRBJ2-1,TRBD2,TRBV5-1,TGCGCCAGCAGCTTGACCCCAGGAGGCGGGAGGGCCTACAATGAGCAGTTCTTC,CASSLTPGGGRAYNEQFF
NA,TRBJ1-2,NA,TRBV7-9,TGTGCCAGCAGCTTAGGGTCCGGCCGCCTTCGTGGCTATGGCTACACCTTC,CASSLGSGRLRGYGYTF
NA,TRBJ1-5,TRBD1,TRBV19,TGTGCCAGTAGTATCGGGACAGGGGTTTTCACTCAGCCCCAGCATTTT,CASSIGTGVFTQPQHF
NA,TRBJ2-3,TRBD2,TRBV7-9,TGTGCCAGCAGCTTAGCCCCTTTGACTAGCGGTATGAGCACAGATACGCAGTATTTT,CASSLAPLTSGMSTDTQYF
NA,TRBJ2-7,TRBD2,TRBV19,TGTGCCAGTAGTATAGACCGGCTAGCGGGAGAGTACGAGCAGTACTTC,CASSIDRLAGEYEQYF
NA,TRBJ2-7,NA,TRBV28,TGTGCCAGCAGTTTAATTGGCTACTACGAGCAGTACTTC,CASSLIGYYEQYF
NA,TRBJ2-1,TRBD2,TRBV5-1,TGCGCCAGCAGCTCCGTACTAGCGGGAGTAGGGACCTACAATGAGCAGTTCTTC,CASSSVLAGVGTYNEQFF
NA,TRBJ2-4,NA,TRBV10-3,TGTGCCATCAGTGAGTCTTACAGCTCAGCCAAAAACATTCAGTACTTC,CAISESYSSAKNIQYF
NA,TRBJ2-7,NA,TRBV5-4,TGTGCCAGCACCAAGGGGAGCCCCTACGAGCAGTACTTC,CASTKGSPYEQYF
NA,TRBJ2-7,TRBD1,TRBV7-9,TGTGCCAGCAGCCCAAGACAGGGTACGCACGAGCAGTACTTC,CASSPRQGTHEQYF
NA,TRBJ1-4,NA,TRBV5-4,TGTGCCAGCAGCTTCAGGGGCAATGAAAAACTGTTTTTT,CASSFRGNEKLFF
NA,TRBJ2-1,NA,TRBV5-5,TGTGCCAGCAGCTTGGCCGTTAGCGGCGTCTACTCCTACAATGAGCAGTTCTTC,CASSLAVSGVYSYNEQFF
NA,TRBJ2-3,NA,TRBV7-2,TGTGCCAGCAGCTTATACGGGTGGACAGATACGCAGTATTTT,CASSLYGWTDTQYF
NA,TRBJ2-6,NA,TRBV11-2,TGTGCCAGCAGCTCCCCGATTTCGGGGGCTGGGGCCAACGTCCTGACTTTC,CASSSPISGAGANVLTF
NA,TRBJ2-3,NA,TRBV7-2,TGTGCCAGCAGCTCCCTCCGCCAGACAGATACGCAGTATTTT,CASSSLRQTDTQYF
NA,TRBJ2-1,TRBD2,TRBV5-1,TGCGCCAGCAGCTTTGGACTAGCGGGAAGCAGCTCCTACAATGAGCAGTTCTTC,CASSFGLAGSSSYNEQFF
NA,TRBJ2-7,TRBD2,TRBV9,TGTGCCAGCAGCGTAGGAGGACGACTAGCGGGTACCTACGAGCAGTACTTC,CASSVGGRLAGTYEQYF
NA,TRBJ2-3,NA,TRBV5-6,TGTGCCAGCAGCTTAGGGGTGTCAGATACGCAGTATTTT,CASSLGVSDTQYF
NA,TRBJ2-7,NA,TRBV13,TGTGCCAGCAGCTATTCCGGGTCGAGCTACGAGCAGTACTTC,CASSYSGSSYEQYF
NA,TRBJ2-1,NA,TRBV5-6,TGTGCCAGCAGCGAGGGGGAGTCCCTCTACAATGAGCAGTTCTTC,CASSEGESLYNEQFF
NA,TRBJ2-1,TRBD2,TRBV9,TGTGCCAGCAGCGCCGGGACTAGCGGGGCCAATGAGCAGTTCTTC,CASSAGTSGANEQFF
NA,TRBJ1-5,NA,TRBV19,TGTGCCGTCGGACGAGTAAATCAGCCCCAGCATTTT,CAVGRVNQPQHF
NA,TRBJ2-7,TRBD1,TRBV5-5,TGTGCCAGCAGCTTGGTAGGTTCCGGGACAGGGCTCTACGAGCAGTACTTC,CASSLVGSGTGLYEQYF
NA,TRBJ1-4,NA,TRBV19,TGTGCCAGTAAAACGGTCGGCGGAGGCGAAAAACTGTTTTTT,CASKTVGGGEKLFF
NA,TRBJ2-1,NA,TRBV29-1,TGCAGCGTTGAAGAACGGTCCAATGAGCAGTTCTTC,CSVEERSNEQFF
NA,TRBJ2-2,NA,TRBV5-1,TGCGCCAGCAGCGCAGACCCCGTCCCCACCGGGGAGCTGTTTTTT,CASSADPVPTGELFF
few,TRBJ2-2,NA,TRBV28,TGTGCCAGCAGTTTACTCCGAGGGAGTATCGGGGAGCTGTTTTTT,CASSLLRGSIGELFF
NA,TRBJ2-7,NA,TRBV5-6,TGTGCCAGCAGCCTAGCTGGGCACCTCTCCTACGAGCAGTACTTC,CASSLAGHLSYEQYF
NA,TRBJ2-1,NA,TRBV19,TGTGCCAGTAGTCCCGGCGCCGCCAATGAGCAGTTCTTC,CASSPGAANEQFF
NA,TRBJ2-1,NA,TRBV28,TGTGCCAGCAGCCCCCCCGGGACTTACAATGAGCAGTTCTTC,CASSPPGTYNEQFF
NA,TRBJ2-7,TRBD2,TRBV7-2,TGTGCCAGCAGCTTATCCGGGACTAGGGGAACCGAGCAGTACTTC,CASSLSGTRGTEQYF
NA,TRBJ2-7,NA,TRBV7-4,TGTGCCAGCCTTAGGGGTCCCGGCTACGAGCAGTACTTC,CASLRGPGYEQYF
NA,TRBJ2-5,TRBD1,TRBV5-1,TGCGCCAGCAGCTCAGGGACAGGGGGGGAGGAGACCCAGTACTTC,CASSSGTGGEETQYF
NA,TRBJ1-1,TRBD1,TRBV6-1,TGTGCCAGCAGTGATTACAGGGGGCGGGACTTCCCCTCTGAAGCTTTCTTT,CASSDYRGRDFPSEAFF
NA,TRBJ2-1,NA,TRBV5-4,TGTGCCAGCAGCCCAAGAGACAGGCCCTACAATGAGCAGTTCTTC,CASSPRDRPYNEQFF